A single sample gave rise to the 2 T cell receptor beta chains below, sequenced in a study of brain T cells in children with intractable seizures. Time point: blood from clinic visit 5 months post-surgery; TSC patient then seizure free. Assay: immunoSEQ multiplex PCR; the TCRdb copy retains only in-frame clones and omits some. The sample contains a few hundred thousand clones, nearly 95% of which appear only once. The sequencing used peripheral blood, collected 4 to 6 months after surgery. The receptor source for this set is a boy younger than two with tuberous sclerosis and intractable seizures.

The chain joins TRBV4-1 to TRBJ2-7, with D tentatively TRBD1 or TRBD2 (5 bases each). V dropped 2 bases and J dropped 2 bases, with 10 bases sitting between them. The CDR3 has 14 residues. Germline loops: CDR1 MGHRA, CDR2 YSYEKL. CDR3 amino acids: CASSQKRGTYEQYF. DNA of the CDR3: TGCGCCAGCAGCCAAAAACGGGGCACCTACGAGCAGTACTTC.

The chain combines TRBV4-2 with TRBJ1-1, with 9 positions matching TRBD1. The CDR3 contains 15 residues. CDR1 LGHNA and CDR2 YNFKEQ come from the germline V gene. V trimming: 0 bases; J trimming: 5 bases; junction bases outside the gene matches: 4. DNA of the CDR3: TGTGCCAGCAGCCAAGATCGACAGGGGGGAACTGAAGCTTTCTTT. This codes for CASSQDRQGGTEAFF.